This T cell receptor beta chain was profiled in a study of blood T cells in healthy people across ages. This clonotype was recorded a few times. The CDR3 covers 14 residues. The germline gives CDR1 SGHNT, CDR2 YYREEE (reference sequence). Deletions cut 1 base from V and 4 bases from J, with 11 bases between. Alongside a J-beta primer mix, a sample-barcoded 5' primer served in a second PCR lasting roughly 6 to 11 cycles. A single record per CDR3 protein comes from TCRdb applying MiXCR to the 5' RACE reads. The sample has hundreds of thousands of distinct CDR3 sequences, about 30% seen once; the top ten hold 15% to 17%.

The sequencing sample was made of blood. This TCR derives from a woman of 80 years or more in good health. V and J are TRBV5-4 and TRBJ1-1, with D possibly being TRBD1 (6 bases). CDR3 in DNA: TGTGCCAGCAGCTTGAGGGACACCACCACTGAAGCTTTCTTT. It yields the protein CASSLRDTTTEAFF.